This T cell receptor beta chain came from a study of cytomegalovirus exposure and HLA in healthy donors. Study as a whole: Earlier results showed approximately 110 million unique TCR beta sequences derived from some 180 million T cells. Study-level points and caveats: Some V segments (TRBV6-2 and TRBV6-3 among them) were excluded as indistinguishable.

Samples came from healthy bone marrow donors. The CDR3 covers 14 residues. CDR1 is KGHSH, CDR2 LQKENI, per germline. V was pared by 1 base and J by 4 bases, with 4 bases of the junction left unmatched. Comments on this clone: What it recognizes is unknown.

Primers included in the PCR were 60 Vbeta and 13 Jbeta primers. Only in-frame clones appear in the TCRdb table, and some are missing; sequencing was by immunoSEQ multiplex PCR. This sample has 150,000 or so clones, with 70% to 80% found just once. The rearrangement joins TRBV18 to TRBJ2-7; 7 bases agree with TRBD2. The specimen sequenced was PBMCs. The sequence was obtained from a young man in good health and CMV-seropositive. CDR3 DNA sequence: TGTGCCAGCTCACCACGGGGGGGTGGTTACGAGCAGTACTTC. As protein: CASSPRGGGYEQYF.